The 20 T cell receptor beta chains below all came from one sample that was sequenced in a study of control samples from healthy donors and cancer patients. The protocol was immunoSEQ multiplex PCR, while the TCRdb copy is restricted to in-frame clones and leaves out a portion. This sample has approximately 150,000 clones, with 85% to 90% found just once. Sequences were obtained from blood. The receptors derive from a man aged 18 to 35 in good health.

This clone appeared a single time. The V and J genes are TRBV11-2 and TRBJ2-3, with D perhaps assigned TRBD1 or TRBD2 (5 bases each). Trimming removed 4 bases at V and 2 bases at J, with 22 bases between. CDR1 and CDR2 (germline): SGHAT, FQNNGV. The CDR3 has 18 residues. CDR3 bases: TGTGCCAGCAGCTCCTCCCCTTATACCGGGACCACCACAGATACGCAGTATTTT. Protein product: CASSSSPYTGTTTDTQYF.

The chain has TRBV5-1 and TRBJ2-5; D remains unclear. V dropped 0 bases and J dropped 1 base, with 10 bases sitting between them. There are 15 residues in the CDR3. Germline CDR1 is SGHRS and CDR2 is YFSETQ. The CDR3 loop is CASSLEQAFQETQYF. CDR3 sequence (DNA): TGCGCCAGCAGCTTGGAGCAGGCTTTCCAAGAGACCCAGTACTTC.

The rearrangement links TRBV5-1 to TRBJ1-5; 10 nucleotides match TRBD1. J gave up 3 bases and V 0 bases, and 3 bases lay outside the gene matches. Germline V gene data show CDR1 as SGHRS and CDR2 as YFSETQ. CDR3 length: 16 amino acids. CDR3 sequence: CASSLGGTGDNQPQHF. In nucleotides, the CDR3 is TGCGCCAGCAGCTTGGGGGGGACAGGGGACAATCAGCCCCAGCATTTT.

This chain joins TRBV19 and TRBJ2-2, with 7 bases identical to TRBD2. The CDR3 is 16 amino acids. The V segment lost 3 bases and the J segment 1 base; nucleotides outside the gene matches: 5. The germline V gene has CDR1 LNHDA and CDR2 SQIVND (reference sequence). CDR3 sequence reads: CASSIPQRGNTGELFF. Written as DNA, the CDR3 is TGTGCCAGTAGTATTCCCCAGCGGGGGAACACCGGGGAGCTGTTTTTT.

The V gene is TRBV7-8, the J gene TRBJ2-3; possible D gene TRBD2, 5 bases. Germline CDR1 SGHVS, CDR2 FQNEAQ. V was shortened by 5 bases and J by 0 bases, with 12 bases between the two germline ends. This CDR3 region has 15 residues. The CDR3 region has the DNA TGTGCCAGCAGCGGGCTGGGAGTTAGCACAGATACGCAGTATTTT. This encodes CASSGLGVSTDTQYF.

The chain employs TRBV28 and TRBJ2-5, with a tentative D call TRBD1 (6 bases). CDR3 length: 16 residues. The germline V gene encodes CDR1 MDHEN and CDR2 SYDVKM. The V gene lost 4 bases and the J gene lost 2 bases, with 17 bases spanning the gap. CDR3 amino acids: CASSSEGGRTQETQYF. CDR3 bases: TGTGCCAGCAGTTCCGAAGGGGGTCGCACGCAAGAGACCCAGTACTTC.

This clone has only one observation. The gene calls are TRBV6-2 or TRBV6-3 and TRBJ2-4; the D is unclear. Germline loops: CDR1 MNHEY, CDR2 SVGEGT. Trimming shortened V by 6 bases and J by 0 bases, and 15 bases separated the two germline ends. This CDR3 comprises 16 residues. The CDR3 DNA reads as TGTGCCAGCAGCCTAGACCTCTCAGTAGCCAAAAACATTCAGTACTTC. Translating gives CASSLDLSVAKNIQYF.

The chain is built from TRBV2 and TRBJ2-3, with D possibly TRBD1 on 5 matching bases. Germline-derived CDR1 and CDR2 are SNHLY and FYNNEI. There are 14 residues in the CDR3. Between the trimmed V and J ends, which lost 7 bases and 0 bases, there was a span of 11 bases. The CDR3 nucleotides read TGTGCCAGCAATCAGCAGGGAAGCACAGATACGCAGTATTTT. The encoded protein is CASNQQGSTDTQYF.

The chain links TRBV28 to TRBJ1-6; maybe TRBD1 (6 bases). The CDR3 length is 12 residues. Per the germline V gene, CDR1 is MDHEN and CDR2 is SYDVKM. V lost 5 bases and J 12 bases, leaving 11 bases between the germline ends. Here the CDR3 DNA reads TGTGCCAGCAGTGAGCTGGGACAACCCCTCCACTTT. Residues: CASSELGQPLHF.

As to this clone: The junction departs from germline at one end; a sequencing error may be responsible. CDR3 bases: TGTGCTAGCAGCTGGGGGGGAACAGAGACCCAGTACTTC. Protein product: CASSWGGTETQYF. This chain connects TRBV7-7 to TRBJ2-5; 7 nucleotides align to TRBD2. Germline CDR1 reads SSHAT; CDR2 reads FNYEAQ (reference sequence). This CDR3 has 13 residues.

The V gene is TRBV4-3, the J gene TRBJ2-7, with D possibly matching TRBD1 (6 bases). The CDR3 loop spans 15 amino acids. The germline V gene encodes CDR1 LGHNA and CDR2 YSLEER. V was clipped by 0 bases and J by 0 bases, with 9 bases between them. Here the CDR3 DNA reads TGCGCCAGCAGCCAAGATACAGGGAGCTCCTACGAGCAGTACTTC. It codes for CASSQDTGSSYEQYF.

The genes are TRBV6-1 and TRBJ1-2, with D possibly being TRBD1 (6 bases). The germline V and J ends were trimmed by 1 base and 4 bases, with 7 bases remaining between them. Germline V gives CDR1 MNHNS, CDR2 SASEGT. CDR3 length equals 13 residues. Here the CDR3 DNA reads TGTGCCAGCAGTGAAGGGACAGTCTATGGCTACACCTTC. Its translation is CASSEGTVYGYTF.

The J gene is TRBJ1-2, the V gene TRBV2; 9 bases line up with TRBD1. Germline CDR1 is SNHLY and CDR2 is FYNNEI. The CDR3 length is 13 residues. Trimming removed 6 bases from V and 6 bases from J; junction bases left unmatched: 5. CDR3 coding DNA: TGTGCCAGCAGCAGAACAGGGGGCGATGGCTACACCTTC. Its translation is CASSRTGGDGYTF.

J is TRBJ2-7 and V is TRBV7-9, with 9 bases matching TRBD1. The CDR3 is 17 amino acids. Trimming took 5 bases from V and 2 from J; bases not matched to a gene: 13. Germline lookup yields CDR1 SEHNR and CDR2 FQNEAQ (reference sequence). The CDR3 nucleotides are TGTGCCAGCAGCCCGTTAGGAGGGGACAGGGAGACCTACGAGCAGTACTTC. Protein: CASSPLGGDRETYEQYF.

This chain's CDR3 is CASSSTGSTQYF. Written as DNA, the CDR3 is TGTGCCAGCAGCTCGACGGGGAGCACGCAGTATTTT. The V gene is TRBV6-2 or TRBV6-3, the J gene TRBJ2-3; TRBD2 might be the D (5 bases). Germline loops: CDR1 MNHEY, CDR2 SVGEGT. This CDR3 spans 12 amino acids. Deletions cut 6 bases from V and 9 bases from J, with 13 bases between.

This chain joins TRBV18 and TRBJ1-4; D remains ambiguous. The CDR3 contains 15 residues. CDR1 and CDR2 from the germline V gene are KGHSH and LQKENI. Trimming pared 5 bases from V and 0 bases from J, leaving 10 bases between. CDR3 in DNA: TGTGCCAGCTCAAAAAACAGCGCAACTAATGAAAAACTGTTTTTT. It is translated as CASSKNSATNEKLFF.

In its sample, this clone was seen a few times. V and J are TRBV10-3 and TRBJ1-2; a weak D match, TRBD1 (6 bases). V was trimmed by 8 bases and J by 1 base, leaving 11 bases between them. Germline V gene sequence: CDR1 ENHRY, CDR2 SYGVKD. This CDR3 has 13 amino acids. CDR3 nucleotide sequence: TGTGCCATCGCACTACAGGGTAACTATGGCTACACCTTC. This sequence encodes CAIALQGNYGYTF.

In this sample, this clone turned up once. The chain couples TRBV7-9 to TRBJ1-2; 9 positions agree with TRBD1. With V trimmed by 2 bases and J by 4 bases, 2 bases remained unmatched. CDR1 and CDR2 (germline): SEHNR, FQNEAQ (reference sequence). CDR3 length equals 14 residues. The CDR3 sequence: CASSLRDRAYGYTF. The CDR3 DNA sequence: TGTGCCAGCAGCTTAAGGGACAGGGCCTATGGCTACACCTTC.

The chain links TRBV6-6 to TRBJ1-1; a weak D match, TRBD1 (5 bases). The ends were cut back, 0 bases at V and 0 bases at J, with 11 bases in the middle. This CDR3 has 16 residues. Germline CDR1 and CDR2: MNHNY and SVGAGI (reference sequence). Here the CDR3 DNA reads TGTGCCAGCAGTTACTCCCAGGGCTGGCTGAACACTGAAGCTTTCTTT. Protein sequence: CASSYSQGWLNTEAFF.

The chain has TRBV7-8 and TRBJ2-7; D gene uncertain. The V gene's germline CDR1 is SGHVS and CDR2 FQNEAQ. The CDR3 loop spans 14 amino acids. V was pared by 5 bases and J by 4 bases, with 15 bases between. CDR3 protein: CASSPRSTLYEQYF. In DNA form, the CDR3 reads TGTGCCAGCAGCCCCCGTTCTACCCTATACGAGCAGTACTTC.